Listed below are T cell receptor beta chains from one sample, sequenced in a study of regulatory T cells in long-lasting Graves disease. TCRdb analysed the multiplex PCR reads with MiXCR anew, one entry per CDR3 protein. The table has about 220,000 distinct CDR3 sequences, roughly a fifth seen once. The sample also formed part of further work on T cells in Graves' hyperthyroidism and ophthalmopathy.

Sequenced material: peripheral blood mononuclear cells (PBMCs), taken at new diagnosis, from a patient treated with antithyroid drugs. The receptor source for this set is a woman under 40 with Graves disease. CDR3s include the opening cysteine and the closing phenylalanine or tryptophan. The order of the fields is clone size, D gene, V gene, J gene, CDR3 DNA, CDR3 protein. D genes are given only for firm matches. Size is omitted from some rows. Given values are once, few, many or a class for expanded clones.

clone size: .
D gene: TRBD1
V gene: TRBV6-1
J gene: TRBJ1-2
CDR3 DNA: TGTGCCAGCAGTAGGGACAGGACGTATGGCTACACCTTC
CDR3 protein: CASSRDRTYGYTF

clone size: many
D gene: .
V gene: TRBV9
J gene: TRBJ2-1
CDR3 DNA: TGTGCCAGCAGCCCCTTGGGGGGGCCGCGGTTCTTC
CDR3 protein: CASSPLGGPRFF

clone size: many
D gene: .
V gene: TRBV4-1
J gene: TRBJ1-6
CDR3 DNA: TGCGCCAGCAGGACGGGGGGAGCTTATAATTCACCCCTCCACTTT
CDR3 protein: CASRTGGAYNSPLHF

clone size: few
D gene: TRBD2
V gene: TRBV20-1
J gene: TRBJ2-1
CDR3 DNA: TGCAGTGCTAAACTAGCGGGGGCCCCCAATGAGCAGTTCTTC
CDR3 protein: CSAKLAGAPNEQFF

clone size: many
D gene: TRBD1
V gene: TRBV27
J gene: TRBJ1-2
CDR3 DNA: TGTGCCAGCAGTTTTATACTCCCGGACAGGGCGTTCTATGGCTACACCTTC
CDR3 protein: CASSFILPDRAFYGYTF

clone size: many
D gene: .
V gene: TRBV2
J gene: TRBJ2-7
CDR3 DNA: TGTGCCAGCATAGAATACCTCCTGGGCGAGCAGTACTTC
CDR3 protein: CASIEYLLGEQYF

clone size: many
D gene: .
V gene: TRBV3-1
J gene: TRBJ1-5
CDR3 DNA: TGTGCCAGCAGCCAAGATTTAGGAGGGTCCCAGCATTTT
CDR3 protein: CASSQDLGGSQHF

clone size: .
D gene: TRBD2
V gene: TRBV6-1
J gene: TRBJ2-3
CDR3 DNA: TGTGCCAGCAGCCAATCTAGCGGGAGTGGGCCAGATACGCAGTATTTT
CDR3 protein: CASSQSSGSGPDTQYF

clone size: many
D gene: .
V gene: TRBV11-3
J gene: TRBJ2-1
CDR3 DNA: TGTGCCAGCAGCTTTCGGGGGAGCTCCTACAATGAGCAGTTCTTC
CDR3 protein: CASSFRGSSYNEQFF

clone size: many
D gene: .
V gene: TRBV28
J gene: TRBJ2-3
CDR3 DNA: TGTGCCAGCAGCCCACAGGGCCCATTCACAGATACGCAGTATTTT
CDR3 protein: CASSPQGPFTDTQYF

clone size: many
D gene: .
V gene: TRBV12-3/TRBV12-4
J gene: TRBJ2-6
CDR3 DNA: TGTGCCAGCAGTTGGGTCGGCTCTGGGGCCAACGTCCTGACTTTC
CDR3 protein: CASSWVGSGANVLTF

clone size: .
D gene: .
V gene: TRBV6-5
J gene: TRBJ1-5
CDR3 DNA: TGTGCCAGCAGTTACGGGGGGGACAATCAGCCCCAGCATTTT
CDR3 protein: CASSYGGDNQPQHF

clone size: many
D gene: .
V gene: TRBV6-1
J gene: TRBJ1-1
CDR3 DNA: TGTGCCAGCAGTGAACAGGACGCTGAAGCTTTCTTT
CDR3 protein: CASSEQDAEAFF

clone size: many
D gene: TRBD1
V gene: TRBV7-9
J gene: TRBJ1-1
CDR3 DNA: TGTGCCAGCAGTACGGGACAGGGACAGAACACTGAAGCTTTCTTT
CDR3 protein: CASSTGQGQNTEAFF

clone size: few
D gene: .
V gene: TRBV4-1
J gene: TRBJ1-5
CDR3 DNA: TGCGCCAGCAGTAAAAATCAGCCCCAGCATTTT
CDR3 protein: CASSKNQPQHF

clone size: many
D gene: TRBD2
V gene: TRBV28
J gene: TRBJ2-7
CDR3 DNA: TGTGCCAGCAGAGAAATAGGGACTAGCGGGATATCCTACGAGCAGTACTTC
CDR3 protein: CASREIGTSGISYEQYF

clone size: .
D gene: .
V gene: TRBV12-3/TRBV12-4
J gene: TRBJ2-5
CDR3 DNA: TGTGCCAGCTCTCGGCGGGGCCTGAGGCAAGAGACCCAGTACTTC
CDR3 protein: CASSRRGLRQETQYF

clone size: many
D gene: .
V gene: TRBV11-3
J gene: TRBJ2-6
CDR3 DNA: TGTGCCAGCAGCTCCGCCGGGGCCCGGGTCCTGACTTTC
CDR3 protein: CASSSAGARVLTF

clone size: many
D gene: .
V gene: TRBV5-1
J gene: TRBJ1-4
CDR3 DNA: TGCGCCAGCAGCCGTTCAGGACAGAGGGGTGAAAAACTGTTTTTT
CDR3 protein: CASSRSGQRGEKLFF

clone size: many
D gene: TRBD2
V gene: TRBV4-2
J gene: TRBJ2-1
CDR3 DNA: TGTGCCAGCAGCCAGATGGGACTAGCGGGATTAGGTATTGAGCAGTTCTTC
CDR3 protein: CASSQMGLAGLGIEQFF

clone size: many
D gene: TRBD2
V gene: TRBV28
J gene: TRBJ2-1
CDR3 DNA: TGTGCCAGCACCCCCCGAGAGCGGGAGGGATACAATGAGCAGTTCTTC
CDR3 protein: CASTPREREGYNEQFF

clone size: many
D gene: TRBD1
V gene: TRBV5-1
J gene: TRBJ1-5
CDR3 DNA: TGCGCCAGCAGCGGAGGACAGGGGGGGCCCGATCAGCCCCAGCATTTT
CDR3 protein: CASSGGQGGPDQPQHF

clone size: many
D gene: TRBD2
V gene: TRBV6-1
J gene: TRBJ2-7
CDR3 DNA: TGTGCCAGCAGCCCAGGACTAGCCCGCTCCTACGAGCAGTACTTC
CDR3 protein: CASSPGLARSYEQYF

clone size: .
D gene: TRBD1
V gene: TRBV5-1
J gene: TRBJ2-7
CDR3 DNA: TGCGCCAGCAGCTTGTCTGCAGGGGGCTTCGAGCAGTACTTC
CDR3 protein: CASSLSAGGFEQYF

clone size: .
D gene: TRBD1
V gene: TRBV6-2/TRBV6-3
J gene: TRBJ1-5
CDR3 DNA: TGTGCCAGCAGTGAGGCAACAGGGGAGGATCAGCCCCAGCATTTT
CDR3 protein: CASSEATGEDQPQHF

clone size: .
D gene: .
V gene: TRBV15
J gene: TRBJ1-5
CDR3 DNA: TGTGCCACCAGCAGAGGCAGCAATCAGCCCCAGCATTTT
CDR3 protein: CATSRGSNQPQHF

clone size: .
D gene: .
V gene: TRBV19
J gene: TRBJ1-5
CDR3 DNA: TGTGCCAGTGGTATCTTTGAAGTGAGGCCCCAGCATTTT
CDR3 protein: CASGIFEVRPQHF

clone size: many
D gene: .
V gene: TRBV6-1
J gene: TRBJ1-2
CDR3 DNA: TGTGCCAGCAGTGAAGCGAGGGGGGGCAAGGGCTACACCTTC
CDR3 protein: CASSEARGGKGYTF

clone size: many
D gene: .
V gene: TRBV2
J gene: TRBJ1-5
CDR3 DNA: TGTGCCAGCAAGTGGGGGCAGGGTGACAATCAGCCCCAGCATTTT
CDR3 protein: CASKWGQGDNQPQHF

clone size: .
D gene: .
V gene: TRBV19
J gene: TRBJ2-2
CDR3 DNA: TGTGCCAGTAGTATAGATCTATCAGGGTTTAAGGAGGTGAAGCTGTTTTTT
CDR3 protein: CASSIDLSGFKEVKLFF

clone size: .
D gene: .
V gene: TRBV12-3/TRBV12-4
J gene: TRBJ2-1
CDR3 DNA: TGTGCCAGCAGTCCTCTAGCGTATAAAAACGAGTTTGGGCAGTTCTTC
CDR3 protein: CASSPLAYKNEFGQFF

clone size: many
D gene: TRBD1
V gene: TRBV6-1
J gene: TRBJ1-5
CDR3 DNA: TGTGCCACCGGACAGGGTAATCAGCCCCAGCATTTT
CDR3 protein: CATGQGNQPQHF

clone size: many
D gene: TRBD1
V gene: TRBV7-9
J gene: TRBJ1-1
CDR3 DNA: TGTGCCAGCAGCTTAACAGGGGGGGACACTGAAGCTTTCTTT
CDR3 protein: CASSLTGGDTEAFF

clone size: many
D gene: .
V gene: TRBV28
J gene: TRBJ2-1
CDR3 DNA: TGTGCCAGCAGGTCCCCGCCGGGGGCAAATGAGCAGTTCTTC
CDR3 protein: CASRSPPGANEQFF

clone size: many
D gene: TRBD1
V gene: TRBV20-1
J gene: TRBJ2-7
CDR3 DNA: TGCAGTGCTACAGGACAGGTTGAATCCTACGAGCAGTACTTC
CDR3 protein: CSATGQVESYEQYF

clone size: many
D gene: .
V gene: TRBV3-1
J gene: TRBJ1-1
CDR3 DNA: TGTGCCAGCACCGCCTCGAACACTGAAGCTTTCTTT
CDR3 protein: CASTASNTEAFF

clone size: many
D gene: .
V gene: TRBV4-1
J gene: TRBJ2-7
CDR3 DNA: TGCGCCAGCAGCCAAGATGAACAGAGGGGCTTCTACGAGCAGTACTTC
CDR3 protein: CASSQDEQRGFYEQYF

clone size: few
D gene: TRBD1
V gene: TRBV19
J gene: TRBJ2-7
CDR3 DNA: TGTGCCAGTAGTATTTTGCAGGGGGCCGAGCAGTACTTC
CDR3 protein: CASSILQGAEQYF

clone size: .
D gene: TRBD2
V gene: TRBV11-2
J gene: TRBJ2-1
CDR3 DNA: TGTGCCAGCAGCCCCGAGACTAGCTCGACCCTCAATGAGCAGTTCTTC
CDR3 protein: CASSPETSSTLNEQFF

clone size: .
D gene: .
V gene: TRBV2
J gene: TRBJ1-6
CDR3 DNA: TGTGCCAGCAGTGACGAGGGATTCAATTCACCCCTCCACTTT
CDR3 protein: CASSDEGFNSPLHF

clone size: many
D gene: .
V gene: TRBV29-1
J gene: TRBJ1-2
CDR3 DNA: TGCAGCGTTGAATTTTCGGCAGCCAACTATGGCTACACCTTC
CDR3 protein: CSVEFSAANYGYTF

clone size: .
D gene: TRBD1
V gene: TRBV7-6
J gene: TRBJ1-3
CDR3 DNA: TGTGCCAGCAGCACACCCAGGGGGCTTGGTGGAAACACCATATATTTT
CDR3 protein: CASSTPRGLGGNTIYF

clone size: many
D gene: TRBD1
V gene: TRBV12-3/TRBV12-4
J gene: TRBJ1-2
CDR3 DNA: TGTGCCAGCGCACAGGGGCACTCTAACTATGGCTACACCTTC
CDR3 protein: CASAQGHSNYGYTF

clone size: many
D gene: .
V gene: TRBV6-1
J gene: TRBJ1-3
CDR3 DNA: TGTGCCAGCAGTGAGGCCAGGGGATTCTCTGGAAACACCATATATTTT
CDR3 protein: CASSEARGFSGNTIYF

clone size: many
D gene: TRBD1
V gene: TRBV3-1
J gene: TRBJ1-1
CDR3 DNA: TGTGCCAGCGGAACGACAGGGGTCATGGAAGCTTTCTTT
CDR3 protein: CASGTTGVMEAFF

clone size: few
D gene: .
V gene: TRBV5-1
J gene: TRBJ2-1
CDR3 DNA: TGCGCCAGCAGCCCCGGTGAAAGTCACAATGAGCAGTTCTTC
CDR3 protein: CASSPGESHNEQFF

clone size: many
D gene: .
V gene: TRBV7-9
J gene: TRBJ2-3
CDR3 DNA: TGTGCCAGCAGCCCAACCGACCTGACTTCAGATACGCAGTATTTT
CDR3 protein: CASSPTDLTSDTQYF

clone size: many
D gene: .
V gene: TRBV2
J gene: TRBJ2-1
CDR3 DNA: TGTGCCAGCATATGGGCCCTTAGCTCCTACAATGAGCAGTTCTTC
CDR3 protein: CASIWALSSYNEQFF

clone size: many
D gene: .
V gene: TRBV6-5
J gene: TRBJ1-1
CDR3 DNA: TGTGCCAGCAGTTTCGGGGCAGGGAATGGTGAAGCTTTCTTT
CDR3 protein: CASSFGAGNGEAFF

clone size: many
D gene: .
V gene: TRBV28
J gene: TRBJ2-1
CDR3 DNA: TGTGCCAGCAGACTCCCGGACAATGAGCAGTTCTTC
CDR3 protein: CASRLPDNEQFF

clone size: once
D gene: TRBD2
V gene: TRBV11-3
J gene: TRBJ2-7
CDR3 DNA: TGTGCCAGCAGCTCTAGCGGCCGTACCATCTACGAGCAGTACTTC
CDR3 protein: CASSSSGRTIYEQYF

clone size: .
D gene: .
V gene: TRBV20-1
J gene: TRBJ2-7
CDR3 DNA: TGCAGTGCGGAGGGGGACCAAGACTACGAGCAGCACTTC
CDR3 protein: CSAEGDQDYEQHF

clone size: many
D gene: .
V gene: TRBV7-9
J gene: TRBJ2-7
CDR3 DNA: TGTGCCAGCAGCCCCATTGGGACCTCCTACGAGCAGTACTTC
CDR3 protein: CASSPIGTSYEQYF

clone size: many
D gene: TRBD1
V gene: TRBV20-1
J gene: TRBJ1-2
CDR3 DNA: TGCAGTGTCGACATACAGGGGAATAACTATGGCTACACCTTC
CDR3 protein: CSVDIQGNNYGYTF

clone size: few
D gene: .
V gene: TRBV11-2
J gene: TRBJ2-1
CDR3 DNA: TGTGCCAGCAGCCCCAGGACAGCCCGCTCCTACAATGAGCAGTTCTTC
CDR3 protein: CASSPRTARSYNEQFF

clone size: .
D gene: TRBD1
V gene: TRBV11-3
J gene: TRBJ1-2
CDR3 DNA: TGTGCCAGCAGCTTAGGGTCAGGGGGCAACTATGGCTACACCTTC
CDR3 protein: CASSLGSGGNYGYTF

clone size: few
D gene: .
V gene: TRBV28
J gene: TRBJ1-2
CDR3 DNA: TGTGCCAGCAGTCAGGGCCGGGGGGTCGGCTACACCTTC
CDR3 protein: CASSQGRGVGYTF